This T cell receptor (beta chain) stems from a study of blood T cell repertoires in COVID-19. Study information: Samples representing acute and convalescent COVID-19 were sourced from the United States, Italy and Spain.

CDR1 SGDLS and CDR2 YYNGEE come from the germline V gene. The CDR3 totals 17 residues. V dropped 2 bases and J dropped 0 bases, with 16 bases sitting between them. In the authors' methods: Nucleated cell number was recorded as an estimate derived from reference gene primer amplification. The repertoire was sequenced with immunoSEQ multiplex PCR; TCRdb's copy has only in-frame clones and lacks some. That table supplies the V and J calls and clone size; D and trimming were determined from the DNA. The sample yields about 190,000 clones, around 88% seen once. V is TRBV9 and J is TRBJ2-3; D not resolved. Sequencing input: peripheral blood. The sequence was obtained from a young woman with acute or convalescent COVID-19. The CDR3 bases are TGTGCCAGCAGCGTCCTTTCGACTTTCACTAGCACAGATACGCAGTATTTT. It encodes CASSVLSTFTSTDTQYF.